Sequencing of this T cell receptor (beta chain) was carried out in a study of a mutant IDH1 vaccine in newly diagnosed glioma. Study-wide context: The earlier regimen, radiotherapy, temozolomide, or both, was most often both.

Germline CDR1 is MGHRA and CDR2 is YSYEKL. There are 14 residues in the CDR3. V was shortened by 6 bases and J by 3 bases, with 15 bases between the two germline ends. The time point: baseline, week 1 (first vaccination visit). Documented treatment: pre-vaccination baseline after standard-of-care therapy. New WHO grade 3 or 4 astrocytomas that were IDH1-mutant and ATRX-lost had been found in donors. Notes on this clone: Its antigen remains unidentified.

Method: immunoSEQ multiplex PCR; TCRdb's copy keeps in-frame clones and lacks some. The sample has tens of thousands of clones; about four fifths are singletons. Study outcomes and limitations: Pseudoprogression appeared independent of alterations in top peripheral clonotypes.

The clonotype originates from a woman aged 50 to 60 with glioma. Sequencing was performed on PBMCs, taken from a glioma patient treated with radiotherapy, temozolomide or both. This chain links TRBV4-1 with TRBJ2-7; the D gene is possibly TRBD2 (6 bases). The CDR3 spells CASSLAEGNYEQYF. In DNA, the CDR3 is TGCGCCAGCAGTCTGGCGGAGGGAAACTACGAGCAGTACTTC.